These T cell receptor beta chains were read from a single sample in a study of CD8+ T cells in alopecia areata. TCRdb keeps only in-frame clones here, not all; method: immunoSEQ multiplex PCR. The repertoire consists of more than 200,000 clones, with approximately 61% occurring once and the leading ten covering approximately 1.2%. The input for sequencing was CD4+ T cells sorted from blood, taken at week 0. These receptors originate from a human donor with alopecia areata. Each CDR3 is given with its conserved first and last residue. The order of the fields is J gene, V gene, clone size, D gene, CDR3 DNA, CDR3 protein. The D gene is left open where the match is weak. Clone size, where shown, is once, few, many, or a class for clones that have expanded.

j_gene: TRBJ2-4
v_gene: TRBV5-1
abundance: NA
d_gene: NA
CDR3nt: TGCGCCAGCAGCTTGGACAGGAACATTCAGTACTTC
CDR3aa: CASSLDRNIQYF

j_gene: TRBJ2-3
v_gene: TRBV18
abundance: NA
d_gene: TRBD1
CDR3nt: TGTGCCAGCTCACCATACGGGACAGGGAAAAGCACAGATACGCAGTATTTT
CDR3aa: CASSPYGTGKSTDTQYF

j_gene: TRBJ2-3
v_gene: TRBV2
abundance: few
d_gene: NA
CDR3nt: TGTGCCAGCAGTGAAGTGGCAGATACGCAGTATTTT
CDR3aa: CASSEVADTQYF

j_gene: TRBJ1-6
v_gene: TRBV30
abundance: NA
d_gene: TRBD1
CDR3nt: TGTGCCTGGACCTCGGGACAGGCCCTCCACTTT
CDR3aa: CAWTSGQALHF

j_gene: TRBJ1-1
v_gene: TRBV30
abundance: NA
d_gene: NA
CDR3nt: TGTGCCTGTGGGACGCGTGAAGCTTTCTTT
CDR3aa: CACGTREAFF

j_gene: TRBJ1-1
v_gene: TRBV7-9
abundance: NA
d_gene: NA
CDR3nt: TGTGCCAGCAGCCACAGAGACACTGAAGCTTTCTTT
CDR3aa: CASSHRDTEAFF

j_gene: TRBJ2-7
v_gene: TRBV20-1
abundance: NA
d_gene: NA
CDR3nt: TGCAGTGCTGGGCTCTTGGAGCAGTACTTC
CDR3aa: CSAGLLEQYF

j_gene: TRBJ1-6
v_gene: TRBV5-1
abundance: NA
d_gene: NA
CDR3nt: TGCGCCAGCAGTGAACAGCCGAGTAATTCACCCCTCCACTTT
CDR3aa: CASSEQPSNSPLHF

j_gene: TRBJ2-1
v_gene: TRBV29-1
abundance: NA
d_gene: NA
CDR3nt: TGCAGCGCTGAGCAGGGGTTTATAAATGAGCAGTTCTTC
CDR3aa: CSAEQGFINEQFF

j_gene: TRBJ1-2
v_gene: TRBV11-2
abundance: NA
d_gene: NA
CDR3nt: TGTGCCAGCAGCTCTCCCCGGCGGGACGTCCGAAGGGTTGGCTACACCTTC
CDR3aa: CASSSPRRDVRRVGYTF

j_gene: TRBJ2-5
v_gene: TRBV10-3
abundance: NA
d_gene: NA
CDR3nt: TGTGCCACACAGGGATTAGAGACCCAGTACTTC
CDR3aa: CATQGLETQYF

j_gene: TRBJ2-7
v_gene: TRBV30
abundance: NA
d_gene: NA
CDR3nt: TGTGCCTGCCTTGGACGGAGCTACGAGCAGTACTTC
CDR3aa: CACLGRSYEQYF

j_gene: TRBJ2-3
v_gene: TRBV18
abundance: once
d_gene: NA
CDR3nt: TGTGCCAGCTCCGGACGGCCGGGCACAGATACGCAGTATTTT
CDR3aa: CASSGRPGTDTQYF

j_gene: TRBJ1-5
v_gene: TRBV30
abundance: NA
d_gene: NA
CDR3nt: TGTGCCTGGAGTGTGGGAGTGGGTAATCAGCCCCAGCATTTT
CDR3aa: CAWSVGVGNQPQHF

j_gene: TRBJ1-6
v_gene: TRBV15
abundance: NA
d_gene: NA
CDR3nt: TGTGCCACCAGCAGAGATAGTGATAGCGTCTCACCCCTCCACTTT
CDR3aa: CATSRDSDSVSPLHF

j_gene: TRBJ2-7
v_gene: TRBV10-3
abundance: NA
d_gene: NA
CDR3nt: TGTGCCACCAGGACAGTCTCCTACGAGCAGTACTTC
CDR3aa: CATRTVSYEQYF

j_gene: TRBJ2-2
v_gene: TRBV6-5
abundance: NA
d_gene: TRBD1
CDR3nt: TGTGCCAGCAGTACCCGGGACAGGATCACCGGGGAGCTGTTTTTT
CDR3aa: CASSTRDRITGELFF

j_gene: TRBJ1-5
v_gene: TRBV6-5
abundance: few
d_gene: NA
CDR3nt: TGTGCCAGCAGTCCACAGGGTACCGAGCCCCAGCATTTT
CDR3aa: CASSPQGTEPQHF

j_gene: TRBJ1-2
v_gene: TRBV6-5
abundance: NA
d_gene: NA
CDR3nt: TGTGCCAGCAGTTCGATAGACAGCTATGGCTACACCTTC
CDR3aa: CASSSIDSYGYTF

j_gene: TRBJ1-2
v_gene: TRBV5-6
abundance: NA
d_gene: NA
CDR3nt: TGTGCCAGCAGCTTGAGGGTTGGAGGCTACACCTTC
CDR3aa: CASSLRVGGYTF

j_gene: TRBJ2-4
v_gene: TRBV5-6
abundance: NA
d_gene: NA
CDR3nt: TGTGCCAGCAGCTTGGTACTAGATTATCCCAAAAACATTCAGTACTTC
CDR3aa: CASSLVLDYPKNIQYF

j_gene: TRBJ2-7
v_gene: TRBV18
abundance: NA
d_gene: NA
CDR3nt: TGTGCCAGCTCAAGCAGTTGGGAATCTTACGAGCAGTACTTC
CDR3aa: CASSSSWESYEQYF

j_gene: TRBJ2-5
v_gene: TRBV7-2
abundance: NA
d_gene: TRBD2
CDR3nt: TGTGCCAGCAGAGGACTAGCGGGGGAAGAGGGGGTAGAGACCCAGTACTTC
CDR3aa: CASRGLAGEEGVETQYF

j_gene: TRBJ1-1
v_gene: TRBV15
abundance: few
d_gene: TRBD1
CDR3nt: TGTGCCACCAGCAGGGCAACCGGGACAGGGGCCACTGAAGCTTTCTTT
CDR3aa: CATSRATGTGATEAFF

j_gene: TRBJ2-7
v_gene: TRBV12-5
abundance: NA
d_gene: NA
CDR3nt: TGTGCTAGTGGTTTGCTCGAGCAGTACTTC
CDR3aa: CASGLLEQYF

j_gene: TRBJ2-3
v_gene: TRBV30
abundance: NA
d_gene: NA
CDR3nt: TGTGCCTGGAGCCCACGAAGGGCCGCAACAGATACGCAGTATTTT
CDR3aa: CAWSPRRAATDTQYF

j_gene: TRBJ2-3
v_gene: TRBV2
abundance: NA
d_gene: TRBD2
CDR3nt: TGTGCCAGCACTAGCGGGGCCCATCGGGGAGATACGCAGTATTTT
CDR3aa: CASTSGAHRGDTQYF

j_gene: TRBJ2-3
v_gene: TRBV29-1
abundance: NA
d_gene: TRBD2
CDR3nt: TGCAGTATCAAGGGACTAGTACCCCGCACAGATACGCAGTATTTT
CDR3aa: CSIKGLVPRTDTQYF

j_gene: TRBJ2-4
v_gene: TRBV7-2
abundance: many
d_gene: TRBD1
CDR3nt: TGTGCCAGCAGCTTAGGGACAGGGCATTTGTGGCTAGCCAAAAACATTCAGTACTTC
CDR3aa: CASSLGTGHLWLAKNIQYF

j_gene: TRBJ2-1
v_gene: TRBV30
abundance: NA
d_gene: NA
CDR3nt: TGTGCCTGGAGTCCCCACCGGAATGAGCAGTTCTTC
CDR3aa: CAWSPHRNEQFF

j_gene: TRBJ2-5
v_gene: TRBV30
abundance: NA
d_gene: TRBD1
CDR3nt: TGTGCCTGGAGTACCGGGACAGTTCTACAAGAGACCCAGTACTTC
CDR3aa: CAWSTGTVLQETQYF

j_gene: TRBJ2-7
v_gene: TRBV6-5
abundance: NA
d_gene: TRBD1
CDR3nt: TGTGCCAGCAGGAAGGGACAGGCCTACGAGCAGTACTTC
CDR3aa: CASRKGQAYEQYF

j_gene: TRBJ2-7
v_gene: TRBV27
abundance: few
d_gene: NA
CDR3nt: TGTGCCAGCAGACGGGACGGCCGAACCTACGAGCAGTACTTC
CDR3aa: CASRRDGRTYEQYF

j_gene: TRBJ1-1
v_gene: TRBV30
abundance: NA
d_gene: NA
CDR3nt: TGTGCCCTCCTTTGGGGGACTGAAGCTTTCTTT
CDR3aa: CALLWGTEAFF

j_gene: TRBJ1-5
v_gene: TRBV30
abundance: few
d_gene: NA
CDR3nt: TGTGCCTGGAGTGTAACCAGGGGAGATCAGCCCCAGCATTTT
CDR3aa: CAWSVTRGDQPQHF

j_gene: TRBJ2-3
v_gene: TRBV4-3
abundance: NA
d_gene: NA
CDR3nt: TGCGCCAGCAGCCACACCAGCGGCGCCACAGATACGCAGTATTTT
CDR3aa: CASSHTSGATDTQYF

j_gene: TRBJ2-2
v_gene: TRBV2
abundance: NA
d_gene: NA
CDR3nt: TGTGCCAGCAGGGGAATCGCTAACACCGGGGAGCTGTTTTTT
CDR3aa: CASRGIANTGELFF

j_gene: TRBJ2-1
v_gene: TRBV5-1
abundance: once
d_gene: NA
CDR3nt: TGCGCCAGCAGCCCCCAGGCGGGGTACAATGAGCAGTTCTTC
CDR3aa: CASSPQAGYNEQFF

j_gene: TRBJ2-5
v_gene: TRBV5-6
abundance: NA
d_gene: NA
CDR3nt: TGTGCCAGCAGCTTGATTTTCTTAGAGACCCAGTACTTC
CDR3aa: CASSLIFLETQYF

j_gene: TRBJ1-5
v_gene: TRBV5-1
abundance: NA
d_gene: NA
CDR3nt: TGCGCCAGCAGCCTGGAGGGGGGCGGACAGCCCCAGCATTTT
CDR3aa: CASSLEGGGQPQHF

j_gene: TRBJ2-6
v_gene: TRBV7-2
abundance: once
d_gene: TRBD1
CDR3nt: TGTGCCAGCAGCCCTAAACAGGGGGCGGGCGGGGCCAACGTCCTGACTTTC
CDR3aa: CASSPKQGAGGANVLTF

j_gene: TRBJ1-4
v_gene: TRBV30
abundance: NA
d_gene: TRBD1
CDR3nt: TGTGCCTGGAGTCCCCGACAGGGGGTACCTACTTCTGTTCGGATCGTGGGGCTGTTTTTT
CDR3aa: CAWSPRQGVPTSVRIVGLFF

j_gene: TRBJ1-2
v_gene: TRBV29-1
abundance: NA
d_gene: NA
CDR3nt: TGCAGCGTTGAGGGGGCTACCTCGGATGGCTACACCTTC
CDR3aa: CSVEGATSDGYTF